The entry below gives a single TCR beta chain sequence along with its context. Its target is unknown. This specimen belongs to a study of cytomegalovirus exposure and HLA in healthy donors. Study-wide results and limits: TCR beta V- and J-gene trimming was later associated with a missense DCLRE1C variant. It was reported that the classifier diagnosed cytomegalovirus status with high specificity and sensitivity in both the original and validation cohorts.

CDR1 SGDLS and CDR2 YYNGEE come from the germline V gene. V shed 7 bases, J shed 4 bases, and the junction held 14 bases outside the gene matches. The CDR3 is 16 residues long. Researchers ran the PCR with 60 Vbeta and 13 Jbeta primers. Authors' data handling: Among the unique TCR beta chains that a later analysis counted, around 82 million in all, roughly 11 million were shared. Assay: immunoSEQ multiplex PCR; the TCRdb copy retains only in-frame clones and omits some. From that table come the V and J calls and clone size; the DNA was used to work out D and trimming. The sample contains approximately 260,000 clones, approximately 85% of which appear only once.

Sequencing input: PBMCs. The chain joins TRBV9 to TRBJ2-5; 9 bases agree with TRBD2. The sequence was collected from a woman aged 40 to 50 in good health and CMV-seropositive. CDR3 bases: TGTGCCAGCCCCCTCAGACTAGCGGAGGGGGCAGAGACCCAGTACTTC. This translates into CASPLRLAEGAETQYF.